This TCR beta chain originates from a study of cytomegalovirus exposure and HLA in healthy donors. This PCR relied on a set of 60 Vbeta primers and 13 Jbeta primers. The table came from immunoSEQ multiplex PCR; TCRdb's copy has only in-frame clones and leaves some out. The data hold about 160,000 clones, with more than 75% observed a single time. Nominally healthy donors provided the samples, though records likely missed some immune exposures. Study-wide results and limits: Later, TCR association rates were found to vary by HLA locus, highest for DRB1 and lowest for HLA-C. TCR beta sequences reportedly predicted the HLA-A and HLA-B alleles of most subjects accurately. Prior analysis indicated that the majority of TCR beta V segments exhibited productivity approximately 87% or approximately 30% of the time.

This CDR3 has 12 residues. The germline gives CDR1 MNHEY, CDR2 SVGAGI. After removal of 6 bases from V and 10 bases from J, the junction contained 8 bases not matched to a gene. Comments on this clone: The antigen is undetermined.

The sequenced sample consisted of PBMCs. The chain employs TRBV6-5 and TRBJ1-1, with 7 positions matching TRBD1. The clonotype was recovered from a girl aged 5 to 17 in good health and CMV-seropositive. The CDR3 nucleotides read TGTGCCAGCAGAACCCTAGGGGGCTCAGCTTTCTTT. Amino acids: CASRTLGGSAFF.